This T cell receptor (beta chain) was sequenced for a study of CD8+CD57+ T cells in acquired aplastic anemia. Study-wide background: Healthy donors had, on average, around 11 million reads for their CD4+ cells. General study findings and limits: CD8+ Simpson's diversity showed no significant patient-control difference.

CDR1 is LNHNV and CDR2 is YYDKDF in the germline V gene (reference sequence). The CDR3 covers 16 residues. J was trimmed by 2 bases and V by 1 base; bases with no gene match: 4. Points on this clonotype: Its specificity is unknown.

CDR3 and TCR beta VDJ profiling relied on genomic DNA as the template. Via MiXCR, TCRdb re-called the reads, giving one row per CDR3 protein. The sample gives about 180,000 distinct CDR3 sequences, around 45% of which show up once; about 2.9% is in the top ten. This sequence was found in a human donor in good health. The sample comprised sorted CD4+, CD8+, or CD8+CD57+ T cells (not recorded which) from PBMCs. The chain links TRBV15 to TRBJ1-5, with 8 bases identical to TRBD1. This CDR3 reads CATSRGTGSGNQPQHF. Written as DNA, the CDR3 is TGTGCCACCAGCAGAGGGACAGGGTCGGGCAATCAGCCCCAGCATTTT. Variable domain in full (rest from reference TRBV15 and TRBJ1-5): DAMVIQNPRYQVTQFGKPVTLSCSQTLNHNVMYWYQQKSSQAPKLLFHYYDKDFNNEADTPDNFQSRRPNTSFCFLDIRSPGLGDTAMYLCATSRGTGSGNQPQHFGDGTRLSIL.